Sequencing of this T cell receptor beta chain was carried out in a study of prognosis after radiotherapy for stage I lung cancer. This clonotype was recorded at least ten times. This CDR3 is built from 14 residues. The V end was cut by 3 bases, the J end by 1 base, with 8 bases between. Germline loops: CDR1 SGHTA, CDR2 FQGNSA. Multiplex PCR, run in two rounds, amplified TCR beta CDR3 from genomic DNA. For every TRBV and TRBJ gene, a specific primer was used in first-round PCR. MiXCR, applied by TCRdb to the multiplex PCR reads, yields one record per CDR3 protein. The sample lists about 59,000 distinct CDR3 sequences, about 25% seen once, with 7.5% in the top ten.

Sequencing was performed on PBMCs, taken before or after stereotactic body radiation therapy (not recorded which). The chain couples TRBV7-2 to TRBJ2-3; D not resolved. This sequence was found in a donor aged 50 or older with non-small cell lung cancer. CDR3 protein: CASSLISGTDTQYF. CDR3 DNA sequence: TGTGCCAGCAGCTTGATTTCTGGCACAGATACGCAGTATTTT.